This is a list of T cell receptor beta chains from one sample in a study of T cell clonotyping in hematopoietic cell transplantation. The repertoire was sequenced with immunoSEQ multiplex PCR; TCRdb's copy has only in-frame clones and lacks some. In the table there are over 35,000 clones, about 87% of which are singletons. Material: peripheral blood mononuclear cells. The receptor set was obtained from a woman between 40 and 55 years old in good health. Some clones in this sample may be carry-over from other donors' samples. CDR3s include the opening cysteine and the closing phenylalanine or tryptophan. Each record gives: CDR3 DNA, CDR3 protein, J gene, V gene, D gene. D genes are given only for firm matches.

TGTGCCAGTAGTATACTCCCGACATCGGTCACTGAAGCTTTCTTT,CASSILPTSVTEAFF,TRBJ1-1,TRBV19,-
TGTGCCAGCACCCCTCTTCTAGCGGGAGGGGAGACCCAGTACTTC,CASTPLLAGGETQYF,TRBJ2-5,TRBV11-1,TRBD2
TGTGCCTGGAAAACCAAGAGTCTGTTCCCAGATACGCAGTATTTT,CAWKTKSLFPDTQYF,TRBJ2-3,TRBV30,-
TGCGCCAGCAGGGGTGAGGGTGAAAAACTGTTTTTT,CASRGEGEKLFF,TRBJ1-4,TRBV5-1,-
TGTGCCAGCAGCTTAGGGGGGTCCATGAGCGACGCTTTCTTT,CASSLGGSMSDAFF,TRBJ1-1,TRBV7-9,-
TGTGCCATCAGTGAGTCAAGGACTAGGGACGTCACAGATACGCAGTATTTT,CAISESRTRDVTDTQYF,TRBJ2-3,TRBV10-3,TRBD2
TGCAGTGCTAGGATACACACTGAAGCTTTCTTT,CSARIHTEAFF,TRBJ1-1,TRBV20-1,-
TGTGCCAGCAGCCGGGATCTCTCTGGAAACACCATATATTTT,CASSRDLSGNTIYF,TRBJ1-3,TRBV11-2,-
TGCGCCAGCAGCTTGTGGGCCGGGGATGGGGCCCAGTACTTC,CASSLWAGDGAQYF,TRBJ2-5,TRBV5-1,-
TGTGCCAGCAGTTCAGGGGGCGTATTGAACAATGAGCAGTTCTTC,CASSSGGVLNNEQFF,TRBJ2-1,TRBV6-5,TRBD1
TGTGCCAGCAGCGTAGGTAAGGGACTAGCTGGCGAGCAGTACTTC,CASSVGKGLAGEQYF,TRBJ2-7,TRBV9,TRBD2
TGTGCCAGTAGTACCAACGGGGGGCGCGGGTTCTTC,CASSTNGGRGFF,TRBJ2-1,TRBV19,-
TGTGCCAGCAGTGCTGACAGGGGATACAATGAGCAGTTCTTC,CASSADRGYNEQFF,TRBJ2-1,TRBV25-1,TRBD1